Listed below are T cell receptor beta chains from one sample, sequenced in a study of OX40 agonist ivuxolimab in advanced cancers. The method was immunoSEQ multiplex PCR; TCRdb's version includes in-frame clones alone and lacks a portion of them. The repertoire holds tens of thousands of clones, with about 87% as singletons. Sample: CD4+ or CD8+ T cells sorted from blood, taken in a trial of the OX40 agonist ivuxolimab. The receptors here all came from an adult with an advanced solid tumor such as melanoma, head and neck, liver or kidney cancer. The CDR3 runs from the conserved cysteine through the conserved F or W. The D gene is left open where the match is weak. Some rows mark clone size as missing; the rest say once, few, many or name a class of expanded clone.

few TRBJ2-5 . TRBV11-2 CASSLNTGLKGKETQYF TGTGCCAGCAGCCTCAATACAGGGTTAAAGGGGAAGGAGACCCAGTACTTC
. TRBJ1-1 . TRBV6-5 CASSIKQGGSTEAFF TGTGCCAGCAGTATAAAACAGGGAGGTAGTACTGAAGCTTTCTTT
once TRBJ2-2 . TRBV30 CAWSPGANTGELFF TGTGCCTGGAGTCCAGGCGCGAACACCGGGGAGCTGTTTTTT
. TRBJ2-7 . TRBV4-3 CASSLGGPHSREQYF TGCGCCAGCAGCCTCGGGGGGCCGCACTCTCGCGAGCAGTACTTC
. TRBJ2-1 . TRBV18 CASSPPTPTDGEQFF TGTGCCAGCTCACCACCTACGCCAACCGACGGGGAGCAGTTCTTC
. TRBJ2-2 . TRBV10-3 CAISGAGVDTGELFF TGTGCCATCAGTGGGGCCGGGGTGGACACCGGGGAGCTGTTTTTT
. TRBJ2-5 TRBD1 TRBV30 CAYDVGGLETQYF TGTGCCTATGACGTAGGGGGCTTGGAGACCCAGTACTTC
. TRBJ2-7 . TRBV9 CASSARGTGSYEQYF TGTGCCAGCAGCGCCCGGGGGACGGGCTCCTACGAGCAGTACTTC
. TRBJ2-1 TRBD2 TRBV4-2 CASSSTSGRNSYEQFF TGTGCCAGCAGTTCGACTAGCGGGAGGAATAGCTATGAGCAGTTCTTC
few TRBJ1-2 TRBD1 TRBV10-3 CAISEGGQGSYTF TGTGCCATCAGTGAGGGGGGACAGGGTAGCTACACCTTC
. TRBJ2-7 TRBD1 TRBV28 CASSSPKTGPREQYF TGTGCCAGCAGTTCCCCAAAGACAGGGCCCCGCGAGCAGTACTTC
. TRBJ2-3 TRBD1 TRBV2 CASSRDRGPSTDTQYF TGTGCCAGCAGCCGCGACAGGGGCCCTAGCACAGATACGCAGTATTTT
. TRBJ2-3 . TRBV5-6 CASSTLGGATQYF TGTGCCAGCAGCACGCTCGGAGGCGCCACGCAGTATTTT
. TRBJ2-7 . TRBV6-1 CASSGQVPYEQYF TGTGCCAGCAGTGGACAGGTTCCCTACGAGCAGTACTTC
. TRBJ2-3 TRBD1 TRBV5-8 CASSPDRGKDTQYF TGTGCCAGCAGCCCGGACAGGGGGAAGGATACGCAGTATTTT
. TRBJ1-2 TRBD1 TRBV6-1 CASSPQGVREGYTF TGTGCCAGCAGTCCTCAGGGGGTGAGGGAGGGCTACACCTTC
once TRBJ1-2 . TRBV5-6 CASRVWRVEYGYTF TGTGCCAGCAGGGTCTGGAGGGTGGAGTATGGCTACACCTTC
. TRBJ2-3 . TRBV1 CTSSQKRGGTDTQYF TGCACCAGCAGCCAGAAGCGGGGGGGCACAGATACGCAGTATTTT
. TRBJ2-1 . TRBV19 CATGRSGSYNEQFF TGTGCCACGGGCCGCTCCGGCTCCTACAATGAGCAGTTCTTC
. TRBJ2-7 TRBD2 TRBV6-1 CASSEAYWAAGGPVNEQYF TGTGCCAGCAGTGAAGCGTACTGGGCAGCGGGAGGGCCTGTGAACGAGCAGTACTTC
. TRBJ2-5 TRBD1 TRBV11-2 CASSRDRGTETQYF TGTGCCAGCAGCCGGGACAGGGGCACAGAGACCCAGTACTTC
. TRBJ1-3 TRBD1 TRBV28 CASSLSPLRGRTGNTIYF TGTGCCAGCAGTTTATCCCCCCTCAGGGGGAGGACTGGAAACACCATATATTTT
. TRBJ2-5 TRBD1 TRBV11-2 CASSLDRTDRHQETQYF TGTGCCAGCAGCTTAGACCGAACGGACAGGCACCAAGAGACCCAGTACTTC
once TRBJ1-1 . TRBV6-5 CASSYLQTNTEAFF TGTGCCAGCAGTTACTTACAGACGAACACTGAAGCTTTCTTT
. TRBJ1-5 . TRBV19 CASSPTYRETGHQPQHF TGTGCCAGTAGTCCCACCTACAGGGAAACGGGCCATCAGCCCCAGCATTTT
few TRBJ2-1 TRBD2 TRBV6-1 CASHGLAGVYNEQFF TGTGCCAGTCATGGACTAGCGGGAGTCTACAATGAGCAGTTCTTC
. TRBJ2-7 TRBD2 TRBV7-2 CASSGPTSGPSYEQYF TGTGCCAGCAGCGGCCCGACTAGCGGACCCTCCTACGAGCAGTACTTC
. TRBJ1-2 . TRBV10-3 CAISPGGLDGYTF TGTGCCATCAGCCCCGGGGGCTTGGATGGCTACACCTTC
once TRBJ2-5 TRBD1 TRBV18 CASSPKGQGSEQYF TGTGCCAGCTCACCGAAGGGACAGGGTTCGGAGCAGTACTTC
few TRBJ1-4 . TRBV19 CASTSRAPNEKLFF TGTGCCAGTACCTCCAGAGCTCCTAATGAAAAACTGTTTTTT
. TRBJ2-7 TRBD2 TRBV7-2 CASSGGGSPSYEQYF TGTGCCAGCTCAGGAGGCGGGAGCCCCTCCTACGAGCAGTACTTC